The rows below give T cell receptor beta chains drawn from one sample of a study of CD8 T cells in ankylosing spondylitis. TCRdb re-called the 5' RACE reads with MiXCR, one entry per CDR3 protein. This sample has fewer than 550,000 distinct CDR3 sequences; about 5.4% occur once, and the top ten carry 3.5%. The source material was blood, either unsorted or a sorted T cell fraction (not recorded which). These receptors were taken from a male donor with ankylosing spondylitis. The CDR3 runs from the conserved cysteine through the conserved F or W. D genes are given only for firm matches. Where a row states a size, it is once, few, many or the class of an expanded clone; other rows omit it.

j_gene: TRBJ2-1; v_gene: TRBV5-1; abundance: .; len: 15; d_gene: .; CDR3aa: CASSLAGGEPNEQFF; CDR3nt: TGCGCCAGCAGCTTGGCGGGTGGAGAACCCAATGAGCAGTTCTTC
j_gene: TRBJ2-2; v_gene: TRBV7-9; abundance: many; len: 15; d_gene: .; CDR3aa: CANPPGNTNTGELFF; CDR3nt: TGTGCCAACCCACCAGGGAATACGAACACCGGGGAGCTGTTTTTT
j_gene: TRBJ2-1; v_gene: TRBV20-1; abundance: many; len: 14; d_gene: TRBD2; CDR3aa: CSARVASGDNEQFF; CDR3nt: TGCAGTGCTAGAGTGGCTAGCGGAGACAATGAGCAGTTCTTC
j_gene: TRBJ2-1; v_gene: TRBV20-1; abundance: many; len: 16; d_gene: TRBD1; CDR3aa: CSASPTGGWSYNEQFF; CDR3nt: TGCAGTGCTAGTCCTACAGGGGGCTGGTCCTACAATGAGCAGTTCTTC
j_gene: TRBJ1-5; v_gene: TRBV5-5; abundance: many; len: 15; d_gene: .; CDR3aa: CASSSWGNSNQPQHF; CDR3nt: TGTGCCAGCAGCTCTTGGGGCAATAGCAATCAGCCCCAGCATTTT
j_gene: TRBJ2-2; v_gene: TRBV19; abundance: .; len: 17; d_gene: TRBD2; CDR3aa: CASSYYQSGGNTGELFF; CDR3nt: TGTGCCAGTAGTTACTACCAGAGCGGGGGTAACACCGGGGAGCTGTTTTTT
j_gene: TRBJ2-1; v_gene: TRBV28; abundance: few; len: 16; d_gene: .; CDR3aa: CASNPQGAHSYNEQFF; CDR3nt: TGTGCCAGCAACCCCCAAGGGGCCCACTCCTACAATGAGCAGTTCTTC
j_gene: TRBJ1-4; v_gene: TRBV20-1; abundance: many; len: 14; d_gene: .; CDR3aa: CSASTGHTGEKLFF; CDR3nt: TGCAGTGCCAGTACGGGACACACGGGGGAAAAACTGTTTTTT
j_gene: TRBJ2-2; v_gene: TRBV7-7; abundance: many; len: 16; d_gene: TRBD1; CDR3aa: CASSLGTGSNTGELFF; CDR3nt: TGTGCTAGCAGCTTAGGGACAGGCTCGAACACCGGGGAGCTGTTTTTT
j_gene: TRBJ1-2; v_gene: TRBV16; abundance: few; len: 15; d_gene: .; CDR3aa: CASGSFRTGIYGYTF; CDR3nt: TGTGCCAGCGGGTCGTTCCGTACAGGGATCTATGGCTACACCTTC
j_gene: TRBJ2-2; v_gene: TRBV6-4; abundance: many; len: 13; d_gene: .; CDR3aa: CASRLGNTGELFF; CDR3nt: TGTGCCAGCAGGCTTGGGAACACCGGGGAGCTGTTTTTT
j_gene: TRBJ2-1; v_gene: TRBV28; abundance: many; len: 15; d_gene: TRBD1; CDR3aa: CASSSAGTGDNEQFF; CDR3nt: TGTGCCAGCAGCTCAGCCGGGACAGGGGACAATGAGCAGTTCTTC
j_gene: TRBJ2-2; v_gene: TRBV29-1; abundance: many; len: 14; d_gene: .; CDR3aa: CSVEMGARTGELFF; CDR3nt: TGCAGCGTTGAAATGGGGGCACGCACCGGGGAGCTGTTTTTT
j_gene: TRBJ2-5; v_gene: TRBV20-1; abundance: many; len: 12; d_gene: TRBD2; CDR3aa: CSARRWGRDQYF; CDR3nt: TGCAGTGCTAGACGCTGGGGGAGGGACCAGTACTTC
j_gene: TRBJ2-7; v_gene: TRBV18; abundance: many; len: 14; d_gene: .; CDR3aa: CASSPGRRSYEQYF; CDR3nt: TGTGCCAGCTCACCCGGACGCCGGTCCTACGAGCAGTACTTC
j_gene: TRBJ1-1; v_gene: TRBV12-3/TRBV12-4; abundance: many; len: 13; d_gene: .; CDR3aa: CASSLGEGTEAFF; CDR3nt: TGTGCCAGCAGCCTGGGAGAAGGCACTGAAGCTTTCTTT
j_gene: TRBJ2-7; v_gene: TRBV5-6; abundance: many; len: 13; d_gene: .; CDR3aa: CASSLFASSEQYF; CDR3nt: TGTGCCAGCAGCTTGTTCGCTAGCAGCGAGCAGTACTTC
j_gene: TRBJ1-6; v_gene: TRBV12-3/TRBV12-4; abundance: many; len: 14; d_gene: TRBD1; CDR3aa: CASSNGQDNSPLHF; CDR3nt: TGTGCCAGCAGCAACGGACAGGACAATTCACCCCTCCACTTT
j_gene: TRBJ2-3; v_gene: TRBV4-3; abundance: many; len: 18; d_gene: TRBD2; CDR3aa: CASSQALASGRRTDTQYF; CDR3nt: TGCGCCAGCAGCCAAGCCCTGGCTAGCGGGAGAAGGACAGATACGCAGTATTTT
j_gene: TRBJ2-7; v_gene: TRBV4-3; abundance: many; len: 14; d_gene: .; CDR3aa: CASSQDGRFDEQYF; CDR3nt: TGCGCCAGCAGCCAAGATGGTAGGTTTGACGAGCAGTACTTC
j_gene: TRBJ1-1; v_gene: TRBV9; abundance: many; len: 15; d_gene: TRBD1; CDR3aa: CASSVAGQGNTEAFF; CDR3nt: TGTGCCAGCAGCGTAGCGGGACAGGGTAACACTGAAGCTTTCTTT
j_gene: TRBJ2-6; v_gene: TRBV30; abundance: few; len: 17; d_gene: .; CDR3aa: CAWSGMGRSSGANVLTF; CDR3nt: TGTGCCTGGAGTGGGATGGGACGGAGCTCTGGGGCCAACGTCCTGACTTTC
j_gene: TRBJ2-7; v_gene: TRBV20-1; abundance: few; len: 16; d_gene: .; CDR3aa: CSATNNRKLRLYEQYF; CDR3nt: TGCAGTGCTACAAACAACAGGAAACTTAGACTTTACGAGCAGTACTTC
j_gene: TRBJ2-1; v_gene: TRBV7-9; abundance: few; len: 15; d_gene: TRBD1; CDR3aa: CASSPDRAIYNEQFF; CDR3nt: TGTGCCAGCAGCCCGGACAGGGCAATCTACAATGAGCAGTTCTTC
j_gene: TRBJ1-5; v_gene: TRBV4-1; abundance: many; len: 15; d_gene: TRBD1; CDR3aa: CASSQVTGVVQPQHF; CDR3nt: TGCGCCAGCAGCCAAGTTACAGGGGTCGTTCAGCCCCAGCATTTT
j_gene: TRBJ2-1; v_gene: TRBV4-3; abundance: few; len: 17; d_gene: .; CDR3aa: CASSQEWDQSSYNEQFF; CDR3nt: TGCGCCAGCAGCCAAGAGTGGGATCAGAGCTCCTACAATGAGCAGTTCTTC
j_gene: TRBJ2-1; v_gene: TRBV12-3/TRBV12-4; abundance: many; len: 14; d_gene: .; CDR3aa: CASSTWDSRNEQFF; CDR3nt: TGTGCCAGCAGCACTTGGGACTCCCGGAATGAGCAGTTCTTC
j_gene: TRBJ1-2; v_gene: TRBV4-3; abundance: many; len: 17; d_gene: .; CDR3aa: CASSQGASRTANYGYTF; CDR3nt: TGCGCCAGCAGCCAGGGGGCTTCGCGGACAGCTAACTATGGCTACACCTTC
j_gene: TRBJ2-7; v_gene: TRBV20-1; abundance: many; len: 14; d_gene: TRBD2; CDR3aa: CSANGLAGFYEQYF; CDR3nt: TGCAGTGCAAATGGACTAGCGGGATTCTACGAGCAGTACTTC
j_gene: TRBJ1-2; v_gene: TRBV5-1; abundance: many; len: 14; d_gene: .; CDR3aa: CASSLGQGKSGYTF; CDR3nt: TGCGCCAGCAGCTTGGGTCAAGGGAAAAGTGGCTACACCTTC
j_gene: TRBJ2-1; v_gene: TRBV5-6; abundance: many; len: 15; d_gene: TRBD1; CDR3aa: CASSYPGQGYNEQFF; CDR3nt: TGTGCCAGCAGCTACCCGGGACAGGGGTACAATGAGCAGTTCTTC
j_gene: TRBJ2-3; v_gene: TRBV29-1; abundance: many; len: 15; d_gene: .; CDR3aa: CSLQGVGVGADTQYF; CDR3nt: TGCAGCCTACAGGGCGTGGGCGTCGGCGCAGATACGCAGTATTTT
j_gene: TRBJ2-1; v_gene: TRBV29-1; abundance: many; len: 19; d_gene: TRBD2; CDR3aa: CSAHAGLAGDTHLGNEQFF; CDR3nt: TGCAGCGCCCATGCGGGACTAGCGGGAGATACCCACTTGGGCAATGAGCAGTTCTTC
j_gene: TRBJ2-1; v_gene: TRBV9; abundance: many; len: 13; d_gene: .; CDR3aa: CASSVGWGTEQFF; CDR3nt: TGTGCCAGCAGCGTAGGGTGGGGGACAGAGCAGTTCTTC
j_gene: TRBJ2-7; v_gene: TRBV4-3; abundance: few; len: 15; d_gene: TRBD2; CDR3aa: CASSRGAGGGYEQYF; CDR3nt: TGCGCCAGCAGCCGCGGAGCGGGAGGGGGCTACGAGCAGTACTTC
j_gene: TRBJ1-5; v_gene: TRBV20-1; abundance: many; len: 14; d_gene: .; CDR3aa: CSAILGTSNQPQHF; CDR3nt: TGCAGTGCTATCCTCGGCACCAGCAATCAGCCCCAGCATTTT
j_gene: TRBJ1-5; v_gene: TRBV6-5; abundance: many; len: 15; d_gene: .; CDR3aa: CASSYGAYSNQPQHF; CDR3nt: TGTGCCAGCAGTTACGGGGCGTATAGCAATCAGCCCCAGCATTTT
j_gene: TRBJ1-1; v_gene: TRBV7-9; abundance: many; len: 12; d_gene: .; CDR3aa: CASSEGGTEAFF; CDR3nt: TGTGCCAGCAGCGAGGGGGGCACTGAAGCTTTCTTT
j_gene: TRBJ2-1; v_gene: TRBV20-1; abundance: many; len: 14; d_gene: TRBD2; CDR3aa: CSASVGRATSEQFF; CDR3nt: TGCAGTGCTAGTGTCGGGAGGGCCACATCCGAGCAGTTCTTC
j_gene: TRBJ2-5; v_gene: TRBV15; abundance: few; len: 16; d_gene: .; CDR3aa: CATSSGLARNQETQYF; CDR3nt: TGTGCCACCAGCAGTGGACTCGCACGAAACCAAGAGACCCAGTACTTC
j_gene: TRBJ2-2; v_gene: TRBV11-2; abundance: few; len: 18; d_gene: TRBD1; CDR3aa: CASSINRDRGFDTGELFF; CDR3nt: TGTGCCAGCAGCATTAACCGGGACAGGGGGTTCGACACCGGGGAGCTGTTTTTT
j_gene: TRBJ2-3; v_gene: TRBV5-4; abundance: many; len: 15; d_gene: TRBD2; CDR3aa: CASSLVAGVGDTQYF; CDR3nt: TGTGCCAGCAGCTTGGTAGCGGGGGTTGGAGATACGCAGTATTTT
j_gene: TRBJ2-5; v_gene: TRBV5-1; abundance: many; len: 16; d_gene: TRBD1; CDR3aa: CASSRQEDRPAETQYF; CDR3nt: TGCGCCAGCAGCAGACAAGAGGACAGGCCGGCGGAGACCCAGTACTTC
j_gene: TRBJ1-5; v_gene: TRBV20-1; abundance: many; len: 13; d_gene: .; CDR3aa: CSAALMRNQPQHF; CDR3nt: TGCAGTGCTGCCCTAATGCGTAATCAGCCCCAGCATTTT
j_gene: TRBJ2-3; v_gene: TRBV20-1; abundance: many; len: 14; d_gene: TRBD1; CDR3aa: CSTKGRGRIDTQYF; CDR3nt: TGCAGTACTAAAGGCAGGGGGCGTATTGATACGCAGTATTTT
j_gene: TRBJ2-1; v_gene: TRBV7-8; abundance: many; len: 15; d_gene: TRBD2; CDR3aa: CASSSAGRGYNEQFF; CDR3nt: TGTGCCAGCAGTAGTGCGGGGAGGGGTTACAATGAGCAGTTCTTC
j_gene: TRBJ1-5; v_gene: TRBV7-2; abundance: many; len: 12; d_gene: .; CDR3aa: CASSPLDQPQHF; CDR3nt: TGTGCCAGCAGCCCCTTAGATCAGCCCCAGCATTTT
j_gene: TRBJ2-1; v_gene: TRBV6-2/TRBV6-3; abundance: .; len: 15; d_gene: TRBD2; CDR3aa: CASGEGLAWLGEQFF; CDR3nt: TGTGCCAGCGGGGAAGGACTAGCCTGGTTAGGTGAGCAGTTCTTC
j_gene: TRBJ1-2; v_gene: TRBV5-1; abundance: many; len: 15; d_gene: .; CDR3aa: CASSSGAGYGYGYTF; CDR3nt: TGCGCCAGCAGCTCAGGCGCGGGTTACGGCTATGGCTACACCTTC
j_gene: TRBJ2-5; v_gene: TRBV24-1; abundance: many; len: 16; d_gene: .; CDR3aa: CATSDTGLNLLGTQYF; CDR3nt: TGTGCCACCAGTGATACGGGACTCAACCTTTTAGGGACCCAGTACTTC
j_gene: TRBJ2-5; v_gene: TRBV20-1; abundance: many; len: 15; d_gene: TRBD2; CDR3aa: CSATKIAGGSETQYF; CDR3nt: TGCAGTGCAACAAAGATAGCGGGGGGCAGCGAGACCCAGTACTTC
j_gene: TRBJ2-5; v_gene: TRBV5-1; abundance: many; len: 18; d_gene: .; CDR3aa: CASSYNPRGLGIGETQYF; CDR3nt: TGCGCCAGCAGCTACAACCCGAGAGGCCTGGGGATAGGGGAGACCCAGTACTTC